A single sample is the source of the 16 T cell receptor beta chains below, sequenced in a study of blood T cell repertoires in COVID-19. The protocol was immunoSEQ multiplex PCR, while the TCRdb copy is restricted to in-frame clones and leaves out a portion. This sample has approximately 170,000 clones, with approximately 81% found just once. The sample taken for sequencing was peripheral blood. The receptors were sampled from a woman over 75 with active or convalescent COVID-19.

The chain employs TRBV29-1 and TRBJ2-7, with 11 positions matching TRBD1. This CDR3 has 14 amino acids. Germline trimming cut 6 bases from V and 5 bases from J; bases unmatched to any gene: 9. CDR1 SQVTM and CDR2 ANQGSEA come from the germline V gene. The CDR3: CSVDGQGAWDEQYF. The CDR3 DNA sequence: TGCAGCGTCGATGGACAGGGGGCTTGGGACGAGCAGTACTTC.

J is TRBJ2-3 and V is TRBV14; TRBD2 matches 7 bases. The V gene end was trimmed by 1 base and the J gene end by 0 bases; junction bases not matched to a gene: 10. CDR1 and CDR2 from the germline V gene are SGHDN and FVKESK. The CDR3 covers 18 residues. CDR3 in amino acids: CASSQGRKSGISTDTQYF. DNA for the CDR3: TGTGCCAGCAGCCAAGGAAGGAAAAGCGGGATTAGCACAGATACGCAGTATTTT.

The V and J genes are TRBV7-2 and TRBJ2-1, with D perhaps TRBD1 (8 bases). The CDR3 has 17 amino acids. The V end was cut by 4 bases, the J end by 2 bases, with 18 bases between. Germline loops: CDR1 SGHTA, CDR2 FQGNSA. The CDR3 coding sequence is TGTGCCAGCAGCTCTTCTTGGACAGGGACTACCTACAATGAGCAGTTCTTC. As protein: CASSSSWTGTTYNEQFF.

This clone was found a few times. The rearrangement joins TRBV30 to TRBJ1-2; D is uncertain. This CDR3 is 15 amino acids long. Trimming shortened V by 0 bases and J by 4 bases, and 15 bases separated the two germline ends. Germline V CDR1 and CDR2: GTSNPN, SVGIG (reference sequence). The CDR3 nucleotides are TGTGCCTGGAGTGTATTAACAGCGGCCTCCTATGGCTACACCTTC. This sequence encodes CAWSVLTAASYGYTF.

The rearrangement uses TRBV2 and TRBJ2-7; TRBD1 agrees at 9 bases. The V gene end was trimmed by 10 bases and the J gene end by 4 bases; junction bases not matched to a gene: 8. There are 13 residues in the CDR3. The germline CDR1 and CDR2 sequences are SNHLY and FYNNEI. The DNA of the CDR3 is TGTGCCATTCGGGACAGGGTAGGGTACGAGCAGTACTTC. Amino acid sequence: CAIRDRVGYEQYF.

V gene TRBV30 combines with J gene TRBJ2-7; TRBD1 is a possible D gene (6 bases). The germline CDR1 and CDR2 sequences are GTSNPN and SVGIG (reference sequence). The CDR3 covers 14 residues. V lost 0 bases and J 0 bases, leaving 9 bases between the germline ends. The CDR3 coding sequence is TGTGCCTGGAGTGTGAAACAGGGCTCCTACGAGCAGTACTTC. Translated: CAWSVKQGSYEQYF.

The V call is TRBV3-1 (or the pseudogene TRBV3-2), the J call TRBJ1-1; 9 nucleotides align to TRBD1. Germline V CDR1 and CDR2: LGHDT, YNNKEL (reference sequence). The CDR3 spans 15 residues. After removal of 4 bases from V and 2 bases from J, the junction contained 5 bases not matched to a gene. The CDR3, as DNA: TGTGCCAGCAGCCGAAGGGACAGGGAAAACACTGAAGCTTTCTTT. It codes for CASSRRDRENTEAFF.

The J gene is TRBJ1-4, the V gene TRBV7-3; D gene ambiguous. The CDR3 is made up of 16 amino acids. V was cut by 0 bases and J by 8 bases, with 16 bases left in between. Germline lookup yields CDR1 SGHTA and CDR2 FQGTGA. The CDR3 spells CASSLTGGGTCEKLFF. The CDR3, as DNA: TGTGCCAGCAGCTTAACGGGAGGCGGAACTTGCGAAAAACTGTTTTTT.

The chain is built from TRBV5-5 and TRBJ2-4; 9 bases fit TRBD2. This CDR3 is built from 18 residues. With 1 base clipped from V and 8 bases from J, the junction kept 16 bases outside the gene matches. Germline CDR1 reads SGHKS; CDR2 reads YYEKEE (reference sequence). CDR3 bases: TGTGCCAGCAGCTTGACGTCAATAGCGGGAGCCCAGTCGTACATTCAGTACTTC. Translated: CASSLTSIAGAQSYIQYF.

The chain couples TRBV6-5 to TRBJ1-1, with D maybe TRBD1 (5 bases). This CDR3 is built from 15 residues. Trimming cost V 7 bases and J 1 base, with 16 bases left between them. The V gene's germline CDR1 is MNHEY and CDR2 SVGAGI. CDR3 region: CASTRRGNQNTEAFF. In nucleotides, the CDR3 is TGTGCCAGCACTCGGAGGGGAAACCAGAACACTGAAGCTTTCTTT.

The chain employs TRBV5-8 and TRBJ2-6, with TRBD1 matching over 8 bases. The CDR3 runs 16 residues. V trimming: 4 bases; J trimming: 4 bases; junction bases outside the gene matches: 7. In germline, CDR1 is SGHTS, CDR2 YDEGEE. As DNA, the CDR3 is TGTGCCAGCAGCCCTGGACAGGGATCGGGGGCCAACGTCCTGACTTTC. Translated, it gives CASSPGQGSGANVLTF.

This clone was observed a single time. This sample also contains other DNA sequences that code for the same CDR3. The chain uses TRBV3-1 (or the pseudogene TRBV3-2) and TRBJ2-3; D is uncertain. The CDR3 is 12 amino acids. V was clipped by 1 base and J by 5 bases, with 4 bases between them. The germline CDR1 and CDR2 sequences are LGHDT and YNNKEL (reference sequence). The CDR3 region is CASSQVRDTQYF. The DNA of the CDR3 is TGTGCCAGCAGCCAAGTCCGAGATACGCAGTATTTT.

The chain carries TRBV5-1 and TRBJ2-3; D is undetermined. CDR3 length: 15 residues. V lost 1 base, J lost 1 base, and 10 bases lay in between. Germline V lookup: CDR1 SGHRS, CDR2 YFSETQ. CDR3 region: CASSLFILGTDTQYF. As DNA, the CDR3 is TGCGCCAGCAGCTTGTTTATTCTTGGCACAGATACGCAGTATTTT.

The chain links TRBV7-9 to TRBJ1-5; TRBD1 is a possible D gene (5 bases). The germline gives CDR1 SEHNR, CDR2 FQNEAQ (reference sequence). The CDR3 consists of 14 residues. V lost 4 bases, J lost 5 bases, and 12 bases lay in between. This chain's CDR3 is CASSSDGTYQPQHF. CDR3 nucleotide sequence: TGTGCCAGCAGCTCGGACGGGACTTATCAGCCCCAGCATTTT.

V gene TRBV30 combines with J gene TRBJ1-5; D perhaps matches TRBD1 (6 bases). Trimming shortened V by 5 bases and J by 7 bases, and 24 bases separated the two germline ends. The germline CDR1 and CDR2 sequences are GTSNPN and SVGIG (reference sequence). This CDR3 contains 16 residues. CDR3 coding DNA: TGTGCCTGGGCACAACAGGGTACCTATCCATTACAGCCCCAGCATTTT. Its protein product is CAWAQQGTYPLQPQHF.

The chain has TRBV28 and TRBJ1-1; a possible D gene is TRBD1 (5 bases). The V gene's germline CDR1 is MDHEN and CDR2 SYDVKM. The CDR3 runs 13 residues. Trimming stripped 2 bases from V and 4 bases from J, with 8 bases between. The CDR3, as DNA: TGTGCCAGCAGTTTACAGGGAAGCACTGAAGCTTTCTTT. It specifies CASSLQGSTEAFF.